This T cell receptor beta chain is drawn from a study of cytomegalovirus exposure and HLA in healthy donors. Germline-derived CDR1 and CDR2 are MNHEY and SVGAGI. V was pared by 2 bases and J by 6 bases, with 11 bases between. This CDR3 spans 13 amino acids. Study-wide findings and caveats: Across donors, sequencing depth was assumed by presence/absence analyses to be roughly uniform. Investigators reported 164 TCR beta chains as tied to cytomegalovirus.

Only one count was recorded for this clone. The antigen remains undetermined. Vbeta (60) and Jbeta (13) primers were used in the PCR. Sequencing used immunoSEQ multiplex PCR; TCRdb keeps in-frame clones, though not all of them. This table has around 230,000 clones, roughly 85% appearing once. The source is a girl aged 2 to 9 in good health and CMV-seronegative. The chain carries TRBV6-5 and TRBJ2-7; tentatively, D is TRBD1 (6 bases). Sequencing input: PBMCs. CDR3 DNA sequence: TGTGCCAGCAGTTACGTCAGGGGAGTCGAGCAGTACTTC. It encodes CASSYVRGVEQYF.